Shown below are 20 T cell receptor beta chains from a single sample sequenced in a study of T cells in Graves' hyperthyroidism and ophthalmopathy. TCR beta CDR3 regions were amplified from RNA transcripts. With the HTBI primer set, the TCR CDR3 went through a first round of RT-PCR. TCRdb fed the multiplex PCR reads into MiXCR, producing one record per CDR3 protein. The sample has some 500,000 distinct CDR3 sequences; 13% to 15% are singletons. What was sequenced was blood. These receptors all stem from a woman aged 18 to 35 with Graves' hyperthyroidism.

This clonotype was counted only a few times. The chain has TRBV20-1 and TRBJ1-3; D is possibly TRBD1 (5 bases). Deletions cut 5 bases from V and 2 bases from J, with 13 bases between. CDR3 length: 14 residues. Germline CDR1 DFQATT, CDR2 SNEGSKA (reference sequence). The CDR3 sequence is CSAQAGSAGNTIYF. The CDR3 DNA reads as TGCAGTGCTCAAGCAGGGAGCGCTGGAAACACCATATATTTT.

At least ten counts were recorded for this clonotype. The chain couples TRBV5-8 to TRBJ1-1; 8 positions match TRBD1. In germline, CDR1 is SGHTS, CDR2 YDEGEE. V shed 1 base, J shed 5 bases, and the junction held 7 bases outside the gene matches. The CDR3 is 15 residues long. The CDR3 region is CASSLIKDRVTEAFF. CDR3 nucleotides: TGTGCCAGCAGCTTGATAAAGGACAGGGTTACTGAAGCTTTCTTT.

This clonotype was detected ten times or more. The CDR3 DNA reads TGTGCCAGCAGCCTTAAGGCGGCAGGGGGCTTTGCAGAACCCCAGCCCGGGGAGCTGTTTTTT. It is translated as CASSLKAAGGFAEPQPGELFF. This chain uses TRBV7-9 with TRBJ2-2; 8 bases agree with TRBD1. The CDR3 spans 21 residues. Looked up from germline, CDR1 is SEHNR and CDR2 is FQNEAQ (reference sequence). Germline trimming cut 5 bases from V and 6 bases from J; bases unmatched to any gene: 26.

This clonotype was recorded many times. The chain recombines TRBV20-1 with TRBJ1-2; D is ambiguous. Trimming took 3 bases from V and 6 from J, leaving 14 bases between them. Germline values: CDR1 DFQATT, CDR2 SNEGSKA (reference sequence). CDR3 length equals 13 residues. In DNA form, the CDR3 reads TGCAGTGCTAGTCTCGGGTCTTCCGATGGCTACACCTTC. As protein: CSASLGSSDGYTF.

Only a few counts were recorded for this clonotype. V and J are TRBV6-1 and TRBJ1-5; D ambiguous. With 3 bases removed from V and 4 bases from J, the gap between germline ends came to 7 bases. Germline V CDR1 and CDR2: MNHNS, SASEGT. There are 13 residues in the CDR3. CDR3 bases: TGTGCCAGCAGTGAGATGAGGAATCAGCCCCAGCATTTT. This codes for CASSEMRNQPQHF.

This clonotype has at least ten counts. V and J are TRBV9 and TRBJ1-1, with 9 bases that match TRBD1. CDR3 length: 16 residues. V shed 0 bases and J 1 base; nucleotides not matched to a gene: 4. Per germline, CDR1 SGDLS and CDR2 YYNGEE. This CDR3 is CASSVEGTGRNTEAFF. In DNA, the CDR3 is TGTGCCAGCAGCGTAGAGGGGACAGGGCGGAACACTGAAGCTTTCTTT.

This clonotype occurred many times. This chain links TRBV25-1 with TRBJ2-7; no clear D gene. Per the germline V gene, CDR1 is MGHDK and CDR2 is SYGVNS. This CDR3 is built from 14 residues. Trimming took off 0 bases at V and 0 bases at J, with 6 bases between the two ends. The CDR3 sequence: CASSEYTGSYEQYF. The CDR3 DNA follows: TGTGCCAGCAGTGAATATACGGGCTCCTACGAGCAGTACTTC.

Ten or more counts support this clonotype. The V gene is TRBV30, the J gene TRBJ1-2; D ambiguous. This CDR3 spans 14 amino acids. V was cut by 3 bases and J by 4 bases, with 15 bases left in between. The germline gives CDR1 GTSNPN, CDR2 SVGIG (reference sequence). DNA of the CDR3: TGTGCCTGGAGAGGACTCCCGGAGGGCTATGGCTACACCTTC. It translates to CAWRGLPEGYGYTF.

This clonotype has at least ten counts. V is TRBV29-1 and J is TRBJ1-2; TRBD1 might be the D (6 bases). With 6 bases removed from V and 0 bases from J, the gap between germline ends came to 23 bases. CDR3 length: 17 amino acids. The germline CDR1 and CDR2 sequences are SQVTM and ANQGSEA. CDR3 loop: CSVKHRDTRSPNYGYTF. CDR3 sequence (DNA): TGCAGCGTCAAGCACCGGGACACCCGGTCCCCTAACTATGGCTACACCTTC.

The chain couples TRBV6-2 or TRBV6-3 to TRBJ2-1; D possibly corresponds to TRBD1 (5 bases). V dropped 2 bases and J dropped 4 bases, with 15 bases sitting between them. The CDR3 runs to 16 residues. Germline V CDR1 and CDR2: MNHEY, SVGEGT. CDR3 sequence (DNA): TGTGCCAGCAGTTACGCGAGACAGCTAAGGTACAATGAGCAGTTCTTC. Its translation is CASSYARQLRYNEQFF.

The chain is built from TRBV5-1 and TRBJ2-1, with 8 nucleotides matching TRBD2. The V gene end was trimmed by 9 bases and the J gene end by 7 bases; junction bases not matched to a gene: 12. Germline loops: CDR1 SGHRS, CDR2 YFSETQ. This CDR3 region has 14 residues. Here the CDR3 reads CATGDSGANNEQFF. CDR3 DNA: TGCGCCACGGGGGATAGCGGGGCCAATAATGAGCAGTTCTTC.

This sequence joins TRBV6-5 and TRBJ2-7; D is perhaps TRBD1 (5 bases). This CDR3 region has 13 residues. Trimming shortened V by 0 bases and J by 7 bases, and 10 bases separated the two germline ends. In germline, CDR1 is MNHEY, CDR2 SVGAGI. CDR3 nucleotide sequence: TGTGCCAGCAGTTACTCGGCAGGGTGGGAGCAGTACGTC. Translated: CASSYSAGWEQYV.

This clonotype was detected many times. The chain recombines TRBV29-1 with TRBJ2-7, with D perhaps TRBD1 (5 bases). V lost 5 bases to trimming and J lost 5 bases, with 13 bases between them. Germline values: CDR1 SQVTM, CDR2 ANQGSEA. The CDR3 extends over 12 amino acids. The CDR3 DNA sequence: TGCAGCGTTCAGGGAACAGTAAACGAGCAGTACTTC. Amino acid sequence: CSVQGTVNEQYF.

In its sample, this clonotype was seen many times. This rearrangement joins TRBV11-3 to TRBJ2-1, with 10 bases matching TRBD2. The V gene's germline CDR1 is SGHNT and CDR2 YENEEA. The V and J ends lost 6 bases and 5 bases, in that order; junction bases with no gene match: 7. The CDR3 runs to 15 residues. Here the CDR3 reads CASRAPGLAHNEQFF. CDR3 sequence (DNA): TGTGCCAGCAGGGCTCCGGGACTAGCGCACAATGAGCAGTTCTTC.

Details on this clonotype: A single base separates this from a much larger clone, so it may be a read error. This rearrangement joins TRBV7-9 to TRBJ1-2; no clear D gene. The CDR3 covers 12 residues. CDR1 and CDR2 (germline): SEHNR, FQNEAQ (reference sequence). This CDR3 is CASGLDRRGYTF. In DNA, the CDR3 is TGTGCCAGCGGCTTGGATCGAAGGGGCTACACCTTC.

This clonotype was counted ten times or more. The chain is built from TRBV14 and TRBJ1-1; the D is unclear. Germline assignment: CDR1 SGHDN and CDR2 FVKESK. V was pared by 2 bases and J by 1 base, with 8 bases between. The CDR3 contains 14 residues. The CDR3 nucleotides read TGTGCCAGCAGCCAAACAAGGAAGAACACTGAAGCTTTCTTT. Encoded protein: CASSQTRKNTEAFF.

This clonotype occurred many times. This chain uses TRBV20-1 with TRBJ2-1; TRBD2 is a possible D gene (6 bases). The CDR3 is 14 residues long. V was cut by 3 bases and J by 2 bases, with 11 bases left in between. Per germline, CDR1 DFQATT and CDR2 SNEGSKA (reference sequence). CDR3 sequence reads: CSASSSGTYNEQFF. Written as DNA, the CDR3 is TGCAGTGCTAGTAGTAGCGGAACCTACAATGAGCAGTTCTTC.

A few counts support this clonotype. The rearrangement links TRBV7-3 to TRBJ2-1; TRBD2 is a possible D gene (5 bases). The germline CDR1 and CDR2 sequences are SGHTA and FQGTGA. The V and J ends lost 5 bases and 10 bases respectively, with 15 bases between them. This CDR3 contains 13 residues. The CDR3 spells CASSRTSPGEQFF. Written as DNA, the CDR3 is TGTGCCAGCAGCAGGACTTCCCCGGGCGAGCAGTTCTTC.

This clonotype was seen a few times. The chain couples TRBV30 to TRBJ2-1; a weak D match, TRBD1 (5 bases). Trimming took 3 bases from V and 6 from J, leaving 15 bases between them. Germline CDR1 and CDR2: GTSNPN and SVGIG (reference sequence). CDR3 length equals 14 residues. Written as DNA, the CDR3 is TGTGCCTGGAGGGCGCAGGGTAGGGTCAATGAGCAGTTCTTC. Protein product: CAWRAQGRVNEQFF.

At least ten counts were recorded for this clonotype. The chain employs TRBV11-3 and TRBJ1-1; 12 nucleotides match TRBD1. Germline V CDR1 and CDR2: SGHNT, YENEEA. V shed 8 bases, J shed 5 bases, and the junction held 12 bases outside the gene matches. This CDR3 has 16 amino acids. In nucleotides, the CDR3 is TGTGCCAGCGGCCTCGGGGGACAGGGGGCTCGTACTGAAGCTTTCTTT. Its translation is CASGLGGQGARTEAFF.